Included here is one T cell receptor beta chain sequence, with context. This sample was included in a study of blood T cell repertoires in COVID-19. Overall study context: The study drew acute and convalescent COVID-19 samples from the United States, Italy and Spain. T cells, B-cell-depleted T cells, or PBMCs supplied cDNA or gDNA.

As processed by the authors: It was from reference gene primer amplification that nucleated cell counts were estimated. Repertoires were generated with immunoSEQ multiplex PCR, while TCRdb's copy carries only in-frame clones and drops some. V, J and clone size are those of that table, while D and trimming were read from the DNA. The sample records fewer than 300,000 clones, 70% to 80% being singletons. The germline V gene encodes CDR1 MNHEY and CDR2 SVGAGI. This CDR3 is built from 14 residues. V was pared by 2 bases and J by 1 base, with 8 bases between. Sequencing input: peripheral blood. This sequence joins TRBV6-5 and TRBJ1-1; no firm D call. The receptor was derived from an elderly woman with acute or convalescent COVID-19. The CDR3 is CASSYQSRNTEAFF. CDR3 bases: TGTGCCAGCAGTTACCAGTCCAGGAACACTGAAGCTTTCTTT.